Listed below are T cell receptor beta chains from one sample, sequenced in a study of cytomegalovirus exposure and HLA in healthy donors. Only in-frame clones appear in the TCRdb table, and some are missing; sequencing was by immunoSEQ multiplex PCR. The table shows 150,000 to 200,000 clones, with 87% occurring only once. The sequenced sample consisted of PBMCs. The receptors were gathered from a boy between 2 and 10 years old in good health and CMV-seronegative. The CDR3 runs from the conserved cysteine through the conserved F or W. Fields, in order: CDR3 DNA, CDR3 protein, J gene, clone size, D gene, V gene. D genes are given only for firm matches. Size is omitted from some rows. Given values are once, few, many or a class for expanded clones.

TGTGCCAGCAGTCAGTCCCCCCAGGGCTCTGGAGCTTTCTTT | CASSQSPQGSGAFF | TRBJ1-1 | - | - | TRBV28
TGCGCCAGCAGGGGATTGGGAGGGGGGGCGAAATCTGAGCAGTTCTTC | CASRGLGGGAKSEQFF | TRBJ2-1 | - | - | TRBV5-1
TGTGCCTGGAGCGGCGGGACTAGCACAGATACGCAGTATTTT | CAWSGGTSTDTQYF | TRBJ2-3 | - | - | TRBV30
TGTGCCACCGCCCTCACAGCAGGAAGGGGAACTGAAGCTTTCTTT | CATALTAGRGTEAFF | TRBJ1-1 | - | - | TRBV6-5
TGTGCCCAAAGGTTTACAGGGGTGGAGACCCAGTACTTC | CAQRFTGVETQYF | TRBJ2-5 | - | TRBD1 | TRBV30
TGTGCCAGCAGTCATACAGGGTTTAACAATCAGCCCCAGCATTTT | CASSHTGFNNQPQHF | TRBJ1-5 | - | - | TRBV6-5
TGTGCCAGCAGCCCAGAGGGGAGGGGAAACACCATATATTTT | CASSPEGRGNTIYF | TRBJ1-3 | - | - | TRBV7-8
TGCAGCGTTGCCGGGACTAGCGGGGGAGCCTACAATGAGCAGTTCTTC | CSVAGTSGGAYNEQFF | TRBJ2-1 | few | TRBD2 | TRBV29-1
TGTGCCTGGCGCCCTGTTGGGACACAATTCTACGAGCAGTACTTC | CAWRPVGTQFYEQYF | TRBJ2-7 | - | - | TRBV30
TGTGCCAGCAGCTTAGCTCCGGGACAGTCCTACGAGCAGTACTTC | CASSLAPGQSYEQYF | TRBJ2-7 | - | TRBD1 | TRBV7-6
TGCGCCAGCAGCTTGGGGCCGGGACAGTACAATGAGCAGTTCTTC | CASSLGPGQYNEQFF | TRBJ2-1 | - | TRBD1 | TRBV5-1
TGTGCCATCAAGGGGGACGGTTACTACAATGAGCAGTTCTTC | CAIKGDGYYNEQFF | TRBJ2-1 | - | - | TRBV10-3
TGTGCCAGCAGTTACGGCAGGGAGAACACTGAAGCTTTCTTT | CASSYGRENTEAFF | TRBJ1-1 | few | - | TRBV6-6
TGTGCCAGCAGCTTAAGCGGGGGGGGAGGGGAGACCCAGTACTTC | CASSLSGGGGETQYF | TRBJ2-5 | - | TRBD2 | TRBV7-3
TGTGCCAGCAGTGTCGGGTACGAGCAGTACTTC | CASSVGYEQYF | TRBJ2-7 | few | - | TRBV2
TGTGCCAGCAGTGACTGGACAGTTATGAACACTGAAGCTTTCTTT | CASSDWTVMNTEAFF | TRBJ1-1 | - | - | TRBV6-1
TGTGCCAGCAGCTTATTGGGCCGGGGGAACACTGAAGCTTTCTTT | CASSLLGRGNTEAFF | TRBJ1-1 | once | - | TRBV7-3
TGTGCCAGCAGTCCCGGGACAGGGGGACGAGCTTTCTTT | CASSPGTGGRAFF | TRBJ1-1 | - | TRBD1 | TRBV2
TGTGCCAGCAGACTCCCGCAGGGTCGGTGGGAAGCTTTCTTT | CASRLPQGRWEAFF | TRBJ1-1 | once | - | TRBV7-2
TGTGCCAGCAGGCCCTATAGCAATCAACCCCAGCATTTT | CASRPYSNQPQHF | TRBJ1-5 | - | - | TRBV28
TGTGCCAGCAGCGCGACAGGGGACACCGGGGAGCTGTTTTTT | CASSATGDTGELFF | TRBJ2-2 | - | TRBD1 | TRBV9
TGTGCCTGGACCCGACAGGACCCCGCCCTCTATGGCTACACCTTC | CAWTRQDPALYGYTF | TRBJ1-2 | - | - | TRBV30
TGTGCCAGCAGCCACCGGACAGGGGATCACACTGAAGCTTTCTTT | CASSHRTGDHTEAFF | TRBJ1-1 | - | TRBD1 | TRBV16
TGTGCCATCAGTGAGTCGAGGTTAAGCGACTACAATGAGCAGTTCTTC | CAISESRLSDYNEQFF | TRBJ2-1 | - | - | TRBV10-3
TGTGCCAGCAGTCTCTTCGGACAGGGTGACTACGAGCAGTACTTC | CASSLFGQGDYEQYF | TRBJ2-7 | - | TRBD1 | TRBV28
TGCGCCAGCAGCACCCGAGCGGCAGACACTGAAGCTTTCTTT | CASSTRAADTEAFF | TRBJ1-1 | - | - | TRBV5-1
TGCAGCGCTGGCCGAGGACAGGGGGCAATGGAGACCCAGTACTTC | CSAGRGQGAMETQYF | TRBJ2-5 | - | TRBD1 | TRBV29-1
TGTGCCAGCAGCCGACAGGGATTTGGCAATCAGCCCCAGCATTTT | CASSRQGFGNQPQHF | TRBJ1-5 | few | TRBD1 | TRBV7-9
TGTGCCAGTAGTCATACCGGGACAGGGATTATCATTCAGCCCCAGCATTTT | CASSHTGTGIIIQPQHF | TRBJ1-5 | - | TRBD1 | TRBV19
TGTGCCAGCAGCCCAAGGGGGGGTTTCTCTGGAAACACCATATATTTT | CASSPRGGFSGNTIYF | TRBJ1-3 | - | - | TRBV7-6
TGTGCCAGCAGCATGTGGACAGGGGGTAACTATGGCTACACCTTC | CASSMWTGGNYGYTF | TRBJ1-2 | - | TRBD1 | TRBV5-6
TGTGCCAGCACAGGTGTCGGGAATACGCAGTATTTT | CASTGVGNTQYF | TRBJ2-3 | - | - | TRBV7-9
TGTGCCTGGGGGCTTGGGGCGCGAAATGAGCAGTTCTTC | CAWGLGARNEQFF | TRBJ2-1 | - | - | TRBV30
TGTGCCAGCAGTTATCGCGACAATGAGCAGTTCTTC | CASSYRDNEQFF | TRBJ2-1 | - | - | TRBV6-5
TGTGCCAGCTCACCTGTTCCGGGACACGGCCTCGGGACGACGCAGTATTTT | CASSPVPGHGLGTTQYF | TRBJ2-3 | - | - | TRBV18
TGCGCCAGCAGCCAGACTAGCGGGTCTTACGAGCAGTACTTC | CASSQTSGSYEQYF | TRBJ2-7 | - | TRBD2 | TRBV4-1
TGCGCCAGCAGCTTCAAACCGGGACAGGGGAACACCGGGGAGCTGTTTTTT | CASSFKPGQGNTGELFF | TRBJ2-2 | - | TRBD1 | TRBV5-1
TGCGCCAGCAGCGCGGGGTTAACCTACGAGCAGTACTTC | CASSAGLTYEQYF | TRBJ2-7 | - | - | TRBV7-2
TGTGCCAGCACCTTGACTAGCGGCACAGATACGCAGTATTTT | CASTLTSGTDTQYF | TRBJ2-3 | once | TRBD2 | TRBV7-2
TGTGCCACCAGGGCCCTGAACACTGAAGCTTTCTTT | CATRALNTEAFF | TRBJ1-1 | few | - | TRBV6-5
TGTGCCAGCAGCTTCTCCCCCAATCAGGGTTGGCAGCCCCAGCATTTT | CASSFSPNQGWQPQHF | TRBJ1-5 | - | - | TRBV7-3
TGTGCCAGCAGTGAACCCCGCCGGGGGGGCACTGAAGCTTTCTTT | CASSEPRRGGTEAFF | TRBJ1-1 | - | - | TRBV6-1